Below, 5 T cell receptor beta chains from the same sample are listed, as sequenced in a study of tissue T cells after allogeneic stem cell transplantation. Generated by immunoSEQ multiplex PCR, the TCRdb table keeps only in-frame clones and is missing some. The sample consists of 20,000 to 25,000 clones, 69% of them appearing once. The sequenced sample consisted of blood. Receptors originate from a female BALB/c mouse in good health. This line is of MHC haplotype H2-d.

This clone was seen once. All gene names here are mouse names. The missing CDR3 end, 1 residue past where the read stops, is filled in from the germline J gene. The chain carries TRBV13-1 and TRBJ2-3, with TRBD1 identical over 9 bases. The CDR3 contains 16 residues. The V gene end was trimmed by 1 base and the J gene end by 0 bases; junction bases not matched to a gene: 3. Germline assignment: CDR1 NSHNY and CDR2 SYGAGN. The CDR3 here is CASSDWTGESAETLYF. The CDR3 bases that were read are TGTGCCAGCAGTGATTGGACAGGGGAAAGTGCAGAAACGCTGTAT.

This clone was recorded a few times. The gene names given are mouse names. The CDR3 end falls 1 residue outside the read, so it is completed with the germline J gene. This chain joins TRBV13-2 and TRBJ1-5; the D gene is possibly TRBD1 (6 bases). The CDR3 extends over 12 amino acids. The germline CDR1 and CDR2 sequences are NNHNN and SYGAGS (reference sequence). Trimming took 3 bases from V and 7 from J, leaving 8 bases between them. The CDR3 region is CASGGTGQAPLF. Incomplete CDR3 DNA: TGTGCCAGCGGTGGTACAGGGCAGGCTCCGCTT.

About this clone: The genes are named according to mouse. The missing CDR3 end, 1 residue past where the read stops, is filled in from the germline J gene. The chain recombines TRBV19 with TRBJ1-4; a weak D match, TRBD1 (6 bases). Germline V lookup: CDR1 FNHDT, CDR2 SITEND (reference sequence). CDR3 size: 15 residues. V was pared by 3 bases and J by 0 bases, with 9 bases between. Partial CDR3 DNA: TGTGCCAGCAGTACAGAGGGGGTTTCCAACGAAAGATTATTT. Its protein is CASSTEGVSNERLF. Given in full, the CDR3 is CASSTEGVSNERLFF.

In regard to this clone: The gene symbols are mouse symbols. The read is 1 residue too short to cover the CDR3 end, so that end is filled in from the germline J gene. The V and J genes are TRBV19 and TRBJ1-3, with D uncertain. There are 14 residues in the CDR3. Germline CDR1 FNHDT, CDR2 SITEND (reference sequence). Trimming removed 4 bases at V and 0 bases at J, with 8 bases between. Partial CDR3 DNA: TGTGCCAGCAGTCCCCAATTTTCTGGAAATACGCTCTAT. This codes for CASSPQFSGNTLY. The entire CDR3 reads CASSPQFSGNTLYF.

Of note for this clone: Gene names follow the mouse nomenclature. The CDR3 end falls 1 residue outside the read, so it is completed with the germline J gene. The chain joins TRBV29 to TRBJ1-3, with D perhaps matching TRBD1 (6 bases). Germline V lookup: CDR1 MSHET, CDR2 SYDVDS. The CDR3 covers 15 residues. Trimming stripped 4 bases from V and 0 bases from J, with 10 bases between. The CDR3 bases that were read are TGTGCTAGCAGTTACCGGGACATTTCTGGAAATACGCTCTAT. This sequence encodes CASSYRDISGNTLY. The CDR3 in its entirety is CASSYRDISGNTLYF.